This is a list of T cell receptor beta chains from one sample in a study of blood T cell repertoires in COVID-19. Here immunoSEQ multiplex PCR was the method, and the copy in TCRdb shows in-frame clones only, minus some. The sample gives approximately 81,000 clones, approximately 91% of which show up once; 12% is in the top ten. Sequenced: peripheral blood. Source of these receptors: a man aged 70-80 years with active or convalescent COVID-19. The CDR3 runs from the conserved cysteine through the conserved F or W. The D gene is left open where the match is weak. Size is omitted from some rows. Given values are once, few, many or a class for expanded clones.

V	J	D	size	CDR3	DNA
TRBV7-2	TRBJ1-5	.	.	CASSFSENQPQHF	TGTGCCAGCAGCTTTTCCGAGAATCAGCCCCAGCATTTT
TRBV2	TRBJ1-2	.	once	CASSEAPGNYGYTF	TGTGCCAGCAGTGAAGCGCCAGGGAACTATGGCTACACCTTC
TRBV5-1	TRBJ2-7	TRBD1	once	CASSPQGQVDYEQYF	TGCGCCAGCAGCCCCCAGGGACAGGTCGACTACGAGCAGTACTTC
TRBV18	TRBJ2-5	.	.	CASSPPTGSQETQYF	TGTGCCAGCTCACCACCGACCGGGAGCCAAGAGACCCAGTACTTC
TRBV7-9	TRBJ1-1	TRBD1	.	CASSLRTGLYTEAFF	TGTGCCAGCAGCCTAAGGACAGGGTTGTACACTGAAGCTTTCTTT
TRBV5-1	TRBJ1-1	TRBD1	.	CASSPGTGRYTEAFF	TGCGCCAGCAGCCCAGGGACAGGGAGATACACTGAAGCTTTCTTT
TRBV13	TRBJ1-5	TRBD1	.	CASSVGQGVHQPQHF	TGTGCCAGCAGCGTCGGACAGGGGGTACATCAGCCCCAGCATTTT
TRBV4-3	TRBJ2-7	TRBD2	.	CASSHPLAGGHEQYF	TGCGCCAGCAGCCATCCCCTAGCGGGGGGCCACGAGCAGTACTTC
TRBV28	TRBJ1-1	.	.	CASSSGRGNTEAFF	TGTGCCAGCAGCTCCGGCAGGGGGAACACTGAAGCTTTCTTT
TRBV20-1	TRBJ1-1	.	.	CSGRGLTEAFF	TGCAGTGGCAGGGGTCTCACTGAAGCTTTCTTT
TRBV7-6	TRBJ2-7	.	.	CASSLGRGSPHSYEQYF	TGTGCCAGCAGCTTAGGAAGGGGGAGCCCCCACTCCTACGAGCAGTACTTC